This passage covers 16 T cell receptor beta chains from one sample sequenced in a study of identifying expanded T cells in peripheral blood (dated by TCRdb to between 2018 and 2021). Receptors were amplified or captured by the immunoSEQ multiplex PCR assay. Held by TCRdb, this immuneACCESS table contains in-frame sequences only and omits some clones. Under half of the omission traces to an unresolved V gene where checked; the cause of the rest is unknown. For this sample there are under 70,000 clones; approximately 87% appear just once. The ten largest clonotypes hold approximately 4.7% of the sample. The source material was blood. Source of these receptors: a person aged 18 to 75 in good health.

The rearrangement uses TRBV2 and TRBJ1-5, with no clear D. Germline values: CDR1 SNHLY, CDR2 FYNNEI. V lost 2 bases and J 10 bases, leaving 12 bases between the germline ends. The CDR3 sequence is 13 residues long. CDR3 amino acids: CASSENRAPPQHF. Here the CDR3 DNA reads TGTGCCAGCAGTGAAAACCGTGCTCCACCCCAGCATTTT.

The V and J genes are TRBV28 and TRBJ2-3; D gene ambiguous. The CDR3 is 12 amino acids. The ends were cut back, 5 bases at V and 0 bases at J, with 3 bases in the middle. Germline CDR1 reads MDHEN; CDR2 reads SYDVKM. The chain's CDR3 is CASSTSTDTQYF. The CDR3 nucleotides read TGTGCCAGCAGTACTAGCACAGATACGCAGTATTTT.

The rearrangement links TRBV7-6 to TRBJ1-3, with D possibly being TRBD1 (5 bases). Germline CDR1 is SGHVS and CDR2 is FNYEAQ. CDR3 length: 14 amino acids. V shed 4 bases and J shed 9 bases, with 16 bases lying between them. CDR3 sequence (DNA): TGTGCCAGCAGCTCCTCGACAGTTGGCGGCACCATATATTTT. This sequence encodes CASSSSTVGGTIYF.

The V call is TRBV5-1, the J call TRBJ2-1; TRBD1 matches 8 bases. The CDR3 has 15 residues. With 0 bases clipped from V and 7 bases from J, the junction kept 6 bases outside the gene matches. CDR1 SGHRS and CDR2 YFSETQ come from the germline V gene. The CDR3 coding sequence is TGCGCCAGCAGCTTGGAGGGGACAGGAAAGAATGAGCAGTTCTTC. Translated, it gives CASSLEGTGKNEQFF.

This chain links TRBV5-4 with TRBJ2-7; TRBD2 matches at 10 bases. The CDR3 covers 15 residues. The V gene's germline CDR1 is SGHNT and CDR2 YYREEE (reference sequence). V lost 0 bases, J lost 3 bases, and 3 bases stayed unmatched. This chain's CDR3 is CASSLGSGGVYEQYF. In nucleotides, the CDR3 is TGTGCCAGCAGCTTGGGAAGCGGGGGGGTCTACGAGCAGTACTTC.

The chain links TRBV27 to TRBJ2-3; 7 nucleotides line up with TRBD1. CDR3 length: 14 residues. Per germline, CDR1 MNHEY and CDR2 SMNVEV (reference sequence). V was clipped by 7 bases and J by 6 bases; unmatched bases: 10. The CDR3 loop is CASKRSTGADTQYF. CDR3 DNA: TGTGCCAGCAAACGCAGCACAGGGGCCGATACGCAGTATTTT.

This clone was detected a few times. This chain links TRBV5-5 with TRBJ2-7; D might be TRBD1 (6 bases). The CDR3 covers 16 residues. CDR1 SGHKS and CDR2 YYEKEE come from the germline V gene (reference sequence). V shed 4 bases and J shed 0 bases, with 17 bases lying between them. The chain's CDR3 is CASSPRGRQTSYEQYF. The CDR3 DNA is TGTGCCAGCAGCCCCAGGGGTCGACAGACCTCCTACGAGCAGTACTTC.

The chain is built from TRBV7-6 and TRBJ2-7; TRBD1 agrees at 9 bases. V was clipped by 1 base and J by 2 bases; unmatched bases: 3. The CDR3 runs 15 residues. CDR1 and CDR2 from the germline V gene are SGHVS and FNYEAQ. The CDR3, as DNA: TGTGCCAGCAGCTTAGGACAGGGGGGGACCTACGAGCAGTACTTC. This codes for CASSLGQGGTYEQYF. The whole variable domain, remainder taken from reference TRBV7-6 and TRBJ2-7, is GAGVSQSPRYKVTKRGQDVALRCDPISGHVSLYWYRQALGQGPEFLTYFNYEAQQDKSGLPNDRFSAERPEGSISTLTIQRTEQRDSAMYRCASSLGQGGTYEQYFGPGTRLTVT.

The J gene is TRBJ2-2, the V gene TRBV7-2; TRBD2 is a possible D gene (5 bases). Germline CDR1 is SGHTA and CDR2 is FQGNSA. This CDR3 is 14 amino acids long. Between the trimmed V and J ends, which lost 6 bases and 2 bases, there was a span of 10 bases. CDR3 amino acids: CASSLSGNTGELFF. In DNA form, the CDR3 reads TGTGCCAGCAGTCTTTCGGGAAACACCGGGGAGCTGTTTTTT.

The chain combines TRBV2 with TRBJ1-1, with D maybe TRBD1 (6 bases). The CDR3 contains 15 residues. Per the germline V gene, CDR1 is SNHLY and CDR2 is FYNNEI. The V end was cut by 1 base, the J end by 5 bases, with 14 bases between. CDR3 sequence: CASSEGRGLRTEAFF. DNA of the CDR3: TGTGCCAGCAGTGAAGGAAGGGGGTTGAGGACTGAAGCTTTCTTT.

The chain is built from TRBV6-5 and TRBJ1-2; a weak D match, TRBD1 (6 bases). The CDR3 has 14 residues. Germline CDR1 MNHEY, CDR2 SVGAGI. V gave up 6 bases and J gave up 8 bases, with 19 bases separating them. CDR3 loop: CASSSGTPVGGYTF. The DNA of the CDR3 is TGTGCCAGCAGCTCCGGGACACCGGTGGGAGGCTACACCTTC.

The V call is TRBV5-6, the J call TRBJ2-1; 7 positions match TRBD1. The CDR3 is made up of 12 amino acids. Germline V gene sequence: CDR1 SGHDT, CDR2 YYEEEE. Trimming took 8 bases from V and 4 from J; bases not matched to a gene: 3. The CDR3 region is CASMTGYNEQFF. In DNA form, the CDR3 reads TGTGCCAGTATGACAGGGTACAATGAGCAGTTCTTC.

The genes are TRBV9 and TRBJ2-3; 9 nucleotides align to TRBD2. J lost 6 bases, V lost 2 bases, and 7 bases had no gene match. CDR3 length: 15 residues. CDR1 SGDLS and CDR2 YYNGEE come from the germline V gene. CDR3 coding DNA: TGTGCCAGCAGCGTTCAAGCGGGGGGCCGGGATACGCAGTATTTT. Translating gives CASSVQAGGRDTQYF.

This clone was counted once. This CDR3 reads CASSQGAGTSGSYEQYF. The CDR3 region has the DNA TGCGCCAGCAGCCAAGGGGCCGGGACTAGCGGTTCCTACGAGCAGTACTTC. This chain links TRBV4-3 with TRBJ2-5, with 11 bases that match TRBD2. Judging by the DNA end, TRBJ2-7 fits better; the J call may be wrong. This CDR3 region has 17 residues. CDR1 and CDR2 (germline): LGHNA, YSLEER.

V is TRBV28 and J is TRBJ1-5, with D possibly being TRBD1 (6 bases). This CDR3 comprises 14 residues. Per the germline V gene, CDR1 is MDHEN and CDR2 is SYDVKM. Deletions cut 5 bases from V and 9 bases from J, with 17 bases between. The CDR3 DNA reads TGTGCCAGCAGTAATAGACAGGCTCGCGTGCCCCAGCATTTT. Its translation is CASSNRQARVPQHF.

The chain's CDR3 is CAWSPTGGAYGYTF. The DNA of the CDR3 is TGTGCCTGGAGTCCCACAGGGGGGGCCTATGGCTACACCTTC. V gene TRBV30 combines with J gene TRBJ1-2; 8 bases align to TRBD1. This CDR3 contains 14 residues. V lost 2 bases to trimming and J lost 4 bases; unmatched junction nucleotides: 6. Germline V gives CDR1 GTSNPN, CDR2 SVGIG (reference sequence).